The 22 T cell receptor beta chains below all came from one sample that was sequenced in a study of blood T cell repertoires in COVID-19. Data came from immunoSEQ multiplex PCR; TCRdb stores just in-frame clones and leaves some out. This table holds 140,000 to 150,000 clones, roughly three quarters found once. Specimen: peripheral blood. These receptors were taken from a man aged 55 to 70 with acute or convalescent COVID-19.

The chain links TRBV27 to TRBJ2-7, with 9 bases lining up with TRBD2. Trimming at V came to 7 bases and at J to 2 bases, leaving 6 bases not matched to a gene. CDR3 length: 14 amino acids. CDR1 is MNHEY, CDR2 SMNVEV, per germline (reference sequence). CDR3: CASNKGGRAYEQYF. The CDR3 nucleotides read TGTGCCAGCAATAAAGGCGGGAGGGCCTACGAGCAGTACTTC.

This clone was seen only a few times. The gene calls are TRBV4-2 and TRBJ2-7, with a tentative D call TRBD2 (6 bases). The CDR3 extends over 15 amino acids. With 0 bases removed from V and 2 bases from J, the gap between germline ends came to 11 bases. CDR1 and CDR2 (germline): LGHNA, YNFKEQ. CDR3: CASSQERDWTYEQYF. Written as DNA, the CDR3 is TGTGCCAGCAGCCAAGAACGGGACTGGACCTACGAGCAGTACTTC.

The genes are TRBV7-8 and TRBJ1-5; 10 bases are shared with TRBD1. This CDR3 spans 15 amino acids. CDR1 SGHVS and CDR2 FQNEAQ come from the germline V gene. J lost 6 bases, V lost 3 bases, and 5 bases had no gene match. The DNA of the CDR3 is TGTGCCAGCAGCTTTTCGACAGGGGGCGTTCAGCCCCAGCATTTT. Protein sequence: CASSFSTGGVQPQHF.

This chain uses TRBV5-1 with TRBJ1-1, with D maybe TRBD1 (5 bases). From germline, CDR1 is SGHRS and CDR2 YFSETQ. V lost 1 base, J lost 8 bases, and 9 bases lay in between. The CDR3 spans 12 residues. The CDR3 region is CASSLYGGEAFF. The CDR3 DNA reads as TGCGCCAGCAGCTTGTACGGGGGAGAAGCTTTCTTT.

This chain joins TRBV5-1 and TRBJ1-6; D remains ambiguous. The CDR3 runs to 15 residues. Per germline, CDR1 SGHRS and CDR2 YFSETQ. V lost 1 base and J lost 5, with 10 bases in between. CDR3 sequence reads: CASSLTGSDNSPLHF. In DNA form, the CDR3 reads TGCGCCAGCAGCTTGACGGGATCGGATAATTCACCCCTCCACTTT.

This clone was detected a few times. The chain employs TRBV15 and TRBJ1-5; TRBD1 matches 9 bases. The CDR3 covers 14 residues. The trim removed 1 base at V and 5 bases at J, leaving 0 bases unmatched. The germline CDR1 and CDR2 sequences are LNHNV and YYDKDF (reference sequence). The CDR3 bases are TGTGCCACCAGCAGAGGACAGGGGGATCAGCCCCAGCATTTT. Translated, it gives CATSRGQGDQPQHF.

The sample holds a few counts of this clone. J is TRBJ2-7 and V is TRBV28; D remains ambiguous. V shed 4 bases and J shed 3 bases, with 13 bases lying between them. The germline gives CDR1 MDHEN, CDR2 SYDVKM. This CDR3 comprises 14 residues. CDR3 amino acids: CASSSSTLHYEQYF. The CDR3 nucleotides are TGTGCCAGCAGTTCATCCACATTACACTACGAGCAGTACTTC.

The V call is TRBV2, the J call TRBJ1-6; D uncertain. The germline V gene has CDR1 SNHLY and CDR2 FYNNEI. The CDR3 extends over 12 amino acids. The V gene lost 6 bases and the J gene lost 9 bases, with 9 bases spanning the gap. In DNA form, the CDR3 reads TGTGCCAGCAGGCCTCAGTTTTCACCCCTCCACTTT. This translates into CASRPQFSPLHF.

This clone turned up a few times. This chain joins TRBV18 and TRBJ2-7, with D possibly being TRBD1 (6 bases). Germline V gives CDR1 KGHSH, CDR2 LQKENI. With 4 bases removed from V and 2 bases from J, the gap between germline ends came to 12 bases. The CDR3 covers 14 residues. CDR3 amino acids: CASSLGAQTYEQYF. The CDR3 nucleotides are TGTGCCAGCTCACTGGGGGCCCAGACCTACGAGCAGTACTTC.

For the CDR3, the DNA is TGCGCCAGCAGCTTGGACAGGGGCCTGACAGATACGCAGTATTTT. It specifies CASSLDRGLTDTQYF. The chain carries TRBV5-1 and TRBJ2-3, with 7 bases fitting TRBD1. V gave up 0 bases and J gave up 3 bases; unmatched junction bases: 4. This CDR3 region has 15 residues. Germline loops: CDR1 SGHRS, CDR2 YFSETQ.

This chain uses TRBV7-9 with TRBJ2-1, with D possibly being TRBD1 (6 bases). Trimming pared 4 bases from V and 9 bases from J, leaving 10 bases between. CDR1 and CDR2 (germline): SEHNR, FQNEAQ (reference sequence). The CDR3 is 12 residues long. CDR3 nucleotides: TGTGCCAGCAGCTGGGACATGAGTGAGCAGTTCTTC. Its protein is CASSWDMSEQFF. The whole variable domain, filled in from reference TRBV7-9 and TRBJ2-1, reads DTGVSQNPRHKITKRGQNVTFRCDPISEHNRLYWYRQTLGQGPEFLTYFQNEAQLEKSRLLSDRFSAERPKGSFSTLEIQRTEQGDSAMYLCASSWDMSEQFFGPGTRLTVL.

The chain carries TRBV4-1 and TRBJ2-5; possible D gene TRBD2, 6 bases. The CDR3 extends over 15 amino acids. V was cut by 2 bases and J by 2 bases, with 12 bases left in between. The germline gives CDR1 MGHRA, CDR2 YSYEKL. CDR3 sequence: CASSQYGGVQETQYF. In DNA, the CDR3 is TGCGCCAGCAGCCAATATGGAGGGGTACAAGAGACCCAGTACTTC.

V is TRBV19 and J is TRBJ2-5, with 8 bases identical to TRBD1. The CDR3 totals 14 residues. Per germline, CDR1 LNHDA and CDR2 SQIVND (reference sequence). Germline trimming cut 5 bases from V and 2 bases from J; bases unmatched to any gene: 4. In DNA form, the CDR3 reads TGTGCCAGTAGTCGACAGGGGTGGCAAGAGACCCAGTACTTC. Encoded protein: CASSRQGWQETQYF.

Details on this clone: Other DNA sequences in the same sample also yield this CDR3. This chain links TRBV28 with TRBJ2-5, with 8 bases identical to TRBD1. This CDR3 region has 16 residues. Unmatched junction bases numbered 13, after V lost 5 bases and J lost 5 bases. Germline V CDR1 and CDR2: MDHEN, SYDVKM. The CDR3 protein is CASSLGSGTGEETQYF. DNA of the CDR3: TGTGCCAGCAGTCTCGGATCCGGGACAGGTGAGGAGACCCAGTACTTC.

This clone turned up a few times. This chain links TRBV6-5 with TRBJ2-7; D not resolved. Germline V CDR1 and CDR2: MNHEY, SVGAGI. Trimming pared 0 bases from V and 4 bases from J, leaving 7 bases between. This CDR3 contains 13 residues. CDR3 residues: CASSYSPHYEQYF. The CDR3 DNA follows: TGTGCCAGCAGTTACTCCCCCCATTACGAGCAGTACTTC.

The chain recombines TRBV28 with TRBJ2-7, with 7 nucleotides matching TRBD2. V shed 8 bases and J 3 bases; nucleotides not matched to a gene: 13. Germline V lookup: CDR1 MDHEN, CDR2 SYDVKM. This CDR3 has 15 residues. The chain's CDR3 is CASGNRGGSLYEQYF. The DNA for the CDR3 is TGTGCCAGCGGAAATAGGGGCGGGAGTCTCTACGAGCAGTACTTC.

V usage is TRBV28 and J usage is TRBJ2-1; 9 nucleotides line up with TRBD2. The CDR3 extends over 14 amino acids. In germline, CDR1 is MDHEN, CDR2 SYDVKM. V gave up 5 bases and J gave up 5 bases; unmatched junction bases: 4. The CDR3 region has the DNA TGTGCCAGCAGTGTGGCGGGAGGGAACAATGAGCAGTTCTTC. Translation gives CASSVAGGNNEQFF.

The J gene is TRBJ1-2, the V gene TRBV28; possible D gene TRBD1, 6 bases. CDR3 length: 13 residues. V lost 6 bases, J lost 4 bases, and 12 bases lay in between. CDR1 MDHEN and CDR2 SYDVKM come from the germline V gene. The CDR3 reads CASRGSGAYGYTF. The DNA for the CDR3 is TGTGCCAGCAGGGGATCAGGGGCCTATGGCTACACCTTC.

This chain links TRBV11-3 with TRBJ2-1; the D gene is possibly TRBD2 (5 bases). The germline V gene encodes CDR1 SGHNT and CDR2 YENEEA. Trimming removed 0 bases at V and 9 bases at J, with 12 bases between. The CDR3 runs 14 residues. The CDR3 DNA is TGTGCCAGCAGCTTAGATATCCAGCGGACTGAGCAGTTCTTC. This sequence encodes CASSLDIQRTEQFF.

The chain couples TRBV3-1 (or the pseudogene TRBV3-2) to TRBJ1-5; D call uncertain. Germline loops: CDR1 LGHDT, CDR2 YNNKEL (reference sequence). The CDR3 extends over 13 amino acids. V lost 1 base to trimming and J lost 11 bases, with 12 bases between them. The CDR3 DNA reads TGTGCCAGCAGCCAAGGAGGAATAAAGGCCCAGCATTTT. The encoded protein is CASSQGGIKAQHF.

This clone came up a few times. The chain carries TRBV28 and TRBJ2-2; D is perhaps TRBD2 (5 bases). V gave up 7 bases and J gave up 5 bases, with 14 bases separating them. The CDR3 runs 14 residues. Germline lookup yields CDR1 MDHEN and CDR2 SYDVKM. As DNA, the CDR3 is TGTGCCAGCATAGGAGCGGAGAGGACCGGGGAGCTGTTTTTT. Protein: CASIGAERTGELFF.

The CDR3 nucleotides read TGCGCCAGCAGCTTGGGACTAGCGTTTAGCACAGATACGCAGTATTTT. Translated, it gives CASSLGLAFSTDTQYF. The gene calls are TRBV5-1 and TRBJ2-3, with 8 bases fitting TRBD2. The ends lost 0 bases at V and 0 bases at J; junction bases unmatched: 3. Germline CDR1 reads SGHRS; CDR2 reads YFSETQ. The CDR3 contains 16 residues.